This T cell receptor (beta chain) was sequenced during a study of beta chain features in type 1 diabetes. Reverse transcription of all isolated RNA meant that expressed TCRB transcripts were sequenced. This table comes from immunoSEQ multiplex PCR, and its TCRdb copy is limited to in-frame clones, with some not included. Among over 700,000 clones listed, about a sixth were seen once. This CDR3 spans 12 amino acids. Germline V gene lookup returns CDR1 SGHNT and CDR2 YYREEE (reference sequence). Trimming took off 1 base at V and 6 bases at J, with 6 bases between the two ends. Input material: naive CD4+ T cells from blood. The chain couples TRBV5-4 to TRBJ2-3; D is uncertain. The TCR originated in a woman aged 18-30 years in good health. Written as DNA, the CDR3 is TGTGCCAGCAGCTTGATGAAGGATACGCAGTATTTT. Protein: CASSLMKDTQYF.